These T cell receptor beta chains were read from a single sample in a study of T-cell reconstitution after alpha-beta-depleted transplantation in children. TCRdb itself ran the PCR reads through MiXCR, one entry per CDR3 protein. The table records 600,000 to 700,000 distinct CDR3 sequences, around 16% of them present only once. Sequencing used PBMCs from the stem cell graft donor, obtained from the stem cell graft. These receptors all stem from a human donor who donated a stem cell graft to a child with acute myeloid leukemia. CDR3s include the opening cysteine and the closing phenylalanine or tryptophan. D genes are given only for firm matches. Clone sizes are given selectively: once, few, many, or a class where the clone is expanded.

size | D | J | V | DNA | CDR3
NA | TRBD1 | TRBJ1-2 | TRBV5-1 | TGCGCCAGCAGCTTGGCGGGAGGGGGCGCCGGGGGCACTCATGGCTACACCTTC | CASSLAGGGAGGTHGYTF
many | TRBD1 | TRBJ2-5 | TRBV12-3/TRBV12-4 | TGTGCCAGCAGTTTTAAGGGGGCACAGGTAGAGACCCAGTACTTC | CASSFKGAQVETQYF
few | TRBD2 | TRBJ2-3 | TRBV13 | TGTGCCAGCAGCCATTACCGGGGGGGTGATACGCAGTATTTT | CASSHYRGGDTQYF
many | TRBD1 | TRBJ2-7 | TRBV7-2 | TGTGCCAGCAGCAAGGGACAGTTCTACGAGCAGTACTTC | CASSKGQFYEQYF
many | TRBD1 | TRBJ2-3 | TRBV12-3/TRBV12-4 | TGTGCCAGCAGTTTAGAGGACAGGGATCATACGCAGTATTTT | CASSLEDRDHTQYF
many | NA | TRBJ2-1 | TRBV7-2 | TGTGCCAGCAGCTTAGCGCATCAGTTCTCCTACAATGAGCAGTTCTTC | CASSLAHQFSYNEQFF
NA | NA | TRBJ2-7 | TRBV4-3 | TGCGCCAGCAGCCACGGCTACGAGCAGTACTTC | CASSHGYEQYF
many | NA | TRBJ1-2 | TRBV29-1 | TGCAGCGTTGAAGATCCACAGGGAGCTAACTATGGCTACACCTTC | CSVEDPQGANYGYTF
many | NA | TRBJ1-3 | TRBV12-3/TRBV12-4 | TGTGCCAGCAGTTTAGCGCCAGGATTCTCTGGAAACACCATATATTTT | CASSLAPGFSGNTIYF
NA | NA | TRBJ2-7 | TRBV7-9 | TGTGCCAGCAGCCCCGTCCAATACGAGCAGTACTTC | CASSPVQYEQYF
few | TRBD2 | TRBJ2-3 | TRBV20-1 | TGCAGTCCCCGACTAGCGGGAGCCCTCTGGGATACGCAGTATTTT | CSPRLAGALWDTQYF
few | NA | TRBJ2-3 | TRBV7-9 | TGTGCCAGCAGCTTAATGGGGCCGACGAAGGCAGATACGCAGTATTTT | CASSLMGPTKADTQYF
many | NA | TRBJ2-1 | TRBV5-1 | TGCGCCAGCAGCTACCTAACAGACAGGCTGGGTAATGAGCAGTTCTTC | CASSYLTDRLGNEQFF
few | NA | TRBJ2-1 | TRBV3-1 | TGTGCCAGCAGCCAAGATGGGGCCTCCTACAATGAGCAGTTCTTC | CASSQDGASYNEQFF
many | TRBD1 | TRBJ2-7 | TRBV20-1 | TGCAGTGCAGCACTCTCCGGGACAGCCTCCTACGAGCAGTACTTC | CSAALSGTASYEQYF
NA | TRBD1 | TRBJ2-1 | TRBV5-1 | TGCGCCAGCAGCTACGGGACAGGGCTTGACAATGAGCAGTTCTTC | CASSYGTGLDNEQFF
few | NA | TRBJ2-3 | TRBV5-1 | TGCGCCAGCAGCTGGGACGCAGATACGCAGTATTTT | CASSWDADTQYF
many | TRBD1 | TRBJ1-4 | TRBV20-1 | TGCAGTGCTGAAGGGGGACAGCTGAATGAAAAACTGTTTTTT | CSAEGGQLNEKLFF
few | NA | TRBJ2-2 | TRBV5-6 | TGTGCCAGCAGCCCCCTGGACAACCGATTCACCGGGGAGCTGTTTTTT | CASSPLDNRFTGELFF
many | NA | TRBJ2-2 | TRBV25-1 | TGTGCCAGCAGGGGTGGGCGCTGGGACACCGGGGAGCTGTTTTTT | CASRGGRWDTGELFF
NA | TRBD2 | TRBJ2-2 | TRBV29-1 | TGCAGCGTAACTAGCGGGGGGGCCCCCGGGGAGCTGTTTTTT | CSVTSGGAPGELFF
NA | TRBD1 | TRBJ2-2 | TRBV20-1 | TGCAGTGCCGGGACAGGGGCATCCGGGGAGCTGTTTTTT | CSAGTGASGELFF
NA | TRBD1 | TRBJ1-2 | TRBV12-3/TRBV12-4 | TGTGCCAGCATCGGAGGGACAGGAGACTATGGCTACACCTTC | CASIGGTGDYGYTF
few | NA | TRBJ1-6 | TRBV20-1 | TGCAGTGCTAGTTACAGGGCCGAGAGCTCCTATAATTCACCCCTCCACTTT | CSASYRAESSYNSPLHF
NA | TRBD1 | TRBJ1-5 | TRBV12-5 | TGTGCTAGTGGTGCCGCCCTGCGTCAGGGGGGGGGGCCCCAGCATTTT | CASGAALRQGGGPQHF
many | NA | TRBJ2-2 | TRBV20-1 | TGCAGTGCCCCGGGGCCCACGAACACCGGGGAGCTGTTTTTT | CSAPGPTNTGELFF
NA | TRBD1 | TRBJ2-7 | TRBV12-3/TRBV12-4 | TGTGCCAGCCGCAGACAGGGGTCCTACGAGCAGTACTTC | CASRRQGSYEQYF
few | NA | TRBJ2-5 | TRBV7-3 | TGTGCCAGCAGCCCCAGGGGCAGACCCCAAGAGACCCAGTACTTC | CASSPRGRPQETQYF
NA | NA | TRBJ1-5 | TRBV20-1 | TGCAGTGCTCCGCTGGGGGGGGAGAATCAGCCCCAGCATTTT | CSAPLGGENQPQHF
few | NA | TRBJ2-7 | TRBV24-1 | TGTGCCACCAGTGATTCTAGCCTACCAATCCACGAGCAGTACTTC | CATSDSSLPIHEQYF
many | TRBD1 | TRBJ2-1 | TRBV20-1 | TGCAGTGCTAAGACAGGGACCTACAATGAGCAGTTCTTC | CSAKTGTYNEQFF
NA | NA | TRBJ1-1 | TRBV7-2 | TGTGCCAGCAGCTTAGTCGCGGACTTCTCGGACGCTTTCTTT | CASSLVADFSDAFF
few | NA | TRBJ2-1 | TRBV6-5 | TGTGCCAGCAGTTATGGGTTGAGTTACAATGAGCAGTTCTTC | CASSYGLSYNEQFF
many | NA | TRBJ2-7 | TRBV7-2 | TGTGCCAGCAGCTTATCCCACGAGCAGTACTTC | CASSLSHEQYF
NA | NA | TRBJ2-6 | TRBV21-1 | TGTGCCAGCAGCAAAGCTGACCAGGCGGGATGGCCTGGGGCCAACGTCCTGACTTTC | CASSKADQAGWPGANVLTF
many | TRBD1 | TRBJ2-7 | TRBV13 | TGTGCCAGCAGCCGCGCGGTGGGGACAGGGGCCTACGAGCAGTACTTC | CASSRAVGTGAYEQYF
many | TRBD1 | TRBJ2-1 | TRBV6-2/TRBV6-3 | TGTGCCAGCAGTTACGATCGGGACAGGGCCTATGAGCAGTTCTTC | CASSYDRDRAYEQFF
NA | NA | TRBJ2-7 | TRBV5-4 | TGTGCCAGCAGCTTGGAGGGGAACTCCTACGAGCAGTACTTC | CASSLEGNSYEQYF
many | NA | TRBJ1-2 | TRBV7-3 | TGTGCCAGCAGCTATGCGCAGGTTCGGATGCGATACACCTTC | CASSYAQVRMRYTF
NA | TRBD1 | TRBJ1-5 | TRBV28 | TGTGCCAGCGGGAAGACAGGGTTGGTCGATCAGCCCCAGCATTTT | CASGKTGLVDQPQHF
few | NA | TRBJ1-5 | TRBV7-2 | TGTGCCAGCAGCTTACTGGGTAGGGAAAGCAATCAGCCCCAGCATTTT | CASSLLGRESNQPQHF
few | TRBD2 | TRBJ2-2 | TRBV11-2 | TGTGCCAGCAGCTTACGAATTAGCGGGGGAATCGGGAACACCGGGGAGCTGTTTTTT | CASSLRISGGIGNTGELFF
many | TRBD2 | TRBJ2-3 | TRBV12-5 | TGTGCTAGTGGTACCGGGACTAGCATTCCTGATACGCAGTATTTT | CASGTGTSIPDTQYF
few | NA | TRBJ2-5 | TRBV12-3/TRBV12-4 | TGTGCCAGCAGTTTACATGGAGGGCAAGAGACCCAGTACTTC | CASSLHGGQETQYF
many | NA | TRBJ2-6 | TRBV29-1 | TGCAGCGTTGTGCACGGACACCGAACCGGGGCCAACGTCCTGACTTTC | CSVVHGHRTGANVLTF
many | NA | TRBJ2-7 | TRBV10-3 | TGTGCCATAAGGGACGCCTCCTACGAGCAGTACTTC | CAIRDASYEQYF
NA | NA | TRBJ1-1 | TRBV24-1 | TGTGCCACGAACAGAGGTGGGGAGGGCCTATTTGAAGCTTTCTTT | CATNRGGEGLFEAFF
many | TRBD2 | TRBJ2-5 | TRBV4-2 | TGTGCCAGCAGCCAAGGAGCGGGGCGCCAAGAGACCCAGTACTTC | CASSQGAGRQETQYF
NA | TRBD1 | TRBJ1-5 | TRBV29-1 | TGCAGCGTTGTAACAGGGGGCTTTTCAGGCAATCAGCCCCAGCATTTT | CSVVTGGFSGNQPQHF